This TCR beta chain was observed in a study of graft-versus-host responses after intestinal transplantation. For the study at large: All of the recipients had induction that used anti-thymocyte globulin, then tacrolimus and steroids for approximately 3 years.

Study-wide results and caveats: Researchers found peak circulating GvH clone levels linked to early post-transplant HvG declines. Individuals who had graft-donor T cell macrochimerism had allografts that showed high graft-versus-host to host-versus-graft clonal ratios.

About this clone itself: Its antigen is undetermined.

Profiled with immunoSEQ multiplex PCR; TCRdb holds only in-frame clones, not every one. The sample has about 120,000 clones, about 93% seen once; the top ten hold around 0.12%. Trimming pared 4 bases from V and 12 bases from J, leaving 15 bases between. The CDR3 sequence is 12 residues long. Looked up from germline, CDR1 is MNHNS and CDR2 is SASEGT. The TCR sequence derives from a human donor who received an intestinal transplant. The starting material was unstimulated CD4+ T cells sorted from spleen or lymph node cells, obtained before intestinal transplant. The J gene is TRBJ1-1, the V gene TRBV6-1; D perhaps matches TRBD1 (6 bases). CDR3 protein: CASSGAGGRTFF. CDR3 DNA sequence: TGTGCCAGCAGTGGGGCGGGGGGGCGAACTTTCTTT.